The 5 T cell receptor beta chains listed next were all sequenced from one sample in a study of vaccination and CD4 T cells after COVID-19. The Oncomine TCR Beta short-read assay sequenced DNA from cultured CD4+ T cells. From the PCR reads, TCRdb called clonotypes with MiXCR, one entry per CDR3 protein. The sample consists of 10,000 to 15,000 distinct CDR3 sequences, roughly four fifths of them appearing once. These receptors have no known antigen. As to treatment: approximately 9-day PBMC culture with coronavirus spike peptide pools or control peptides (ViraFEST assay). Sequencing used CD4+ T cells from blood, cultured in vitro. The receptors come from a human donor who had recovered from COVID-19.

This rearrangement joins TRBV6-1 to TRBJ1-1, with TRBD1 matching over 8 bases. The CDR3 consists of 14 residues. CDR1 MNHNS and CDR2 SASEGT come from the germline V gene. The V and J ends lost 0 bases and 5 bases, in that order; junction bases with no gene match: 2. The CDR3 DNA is TGTGCCAGCAGTGAAGCGCAGGGGGCAACTGAAGCTTTCTTT. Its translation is CASSEAQGATEAFF.

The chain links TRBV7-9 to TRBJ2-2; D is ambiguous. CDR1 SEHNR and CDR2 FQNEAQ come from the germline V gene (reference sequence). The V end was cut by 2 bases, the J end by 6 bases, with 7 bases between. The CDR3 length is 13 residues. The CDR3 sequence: CASSLTGPGELFF. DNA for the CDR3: TGTGCCAGCAGCTTAACTGGGCCCGGGGAGCTGTTTTTT. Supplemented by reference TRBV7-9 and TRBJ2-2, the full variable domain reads DTGVSQNPRHKITKRGQNVTFRCDPISEHNRLYWYRQTLGQGPEFLTYFQNEAQLEKSRLLSDRFSAERPKGSFSTLEIQRTEQGDSAMYLCASSLTGPGELFFGEGSRLTVL.

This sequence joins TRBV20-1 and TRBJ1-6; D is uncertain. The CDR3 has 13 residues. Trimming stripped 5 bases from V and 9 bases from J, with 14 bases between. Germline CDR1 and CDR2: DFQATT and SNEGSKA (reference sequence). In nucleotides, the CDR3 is TGCAGTGCTGGACCGAGAAAGGGTTCACCCCTCCACTTT. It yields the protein CSAGPRKGSPLHF.

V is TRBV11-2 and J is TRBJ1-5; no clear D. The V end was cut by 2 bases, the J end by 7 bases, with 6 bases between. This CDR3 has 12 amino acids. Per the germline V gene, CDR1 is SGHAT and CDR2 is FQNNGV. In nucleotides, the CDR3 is TGTGCCAGCAGCTTATTCGGGCAGCCCCAGCATTTT. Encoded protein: CASSLFGQPQHF.

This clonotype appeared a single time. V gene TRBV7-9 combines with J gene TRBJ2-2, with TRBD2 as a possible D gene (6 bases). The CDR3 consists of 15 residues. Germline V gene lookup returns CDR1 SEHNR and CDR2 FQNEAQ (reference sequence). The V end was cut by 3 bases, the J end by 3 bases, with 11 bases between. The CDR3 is CASSLAGRDTGELFF. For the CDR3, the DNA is TGTGCCAGCAGCTTGGCGGGAAGGGACACCGGGGAGCTGTTTTTT.